This TCR beta chain was recorded in a study of blood T cell repertoires in COVID-19 (dated by TCRdb to about 2020). Regarding the study in general: Samples from collaborators originated in the United States, Italy and Spain and spanned both the acute and convalescent phases of COVID-19. A freely available public database, intended as a resource for researchers studying the immune response to SARS-CoV-2, is where the repertoires were released. Where available, HLA class I and class II types were taken from metadata supplied by the sample provider and were not determined by assay-based typing. Sample metadata almost always included a de-identified subject ID, COVID-19 status, age in years and sex. The dataset comprised deeply sampled blood TCRbeta repertoires from subjects exposed to, actively infected with, or recovered from COVID-19. The prospective study material was composed of cDNA or gDNA derived from T cells, B-cell-depleted T cells, or PBMCs. Samples came from the ongoing ImmuneRACE study (first 160 participants) plus 1,254 subjects from 6 global collaborators.

General study outcomes and caveats: Clinical and demographic metadata were provided uncurated, with the amount varying by source and participant.

Including cysteine and phenylalanine, the CDR3 has 16 amino acids. The retained sequence is limited to the CDR3, 48 bases, with the frame set at the first base. V gives up 4 bases and J gives up 5 bases, and the segment between their germline ends measures 18 bases. The germline V gene gives CDR1 as SGHDT and CDR2 as YYEEEE. For this clone: The specificity of this receptor is unknown. One base away there is no much larger clone; base qualities are not given.

In Seattle, one collaborating source enrolled patients while the infection was active and tracked those patients longitudinally over the course of disease. The collaborating institutions used their own protocols to collect whole blood in K2EDTA tubes. Collaborator samples were shipped for TCRbeta analysis as frozen whole blood, isolated PBMCs, or DNA extracted from either sample type. The immunoSEQ Assay, a bias-controlled multiplex PCR, was used to amplify TCRbeta CDR3 regions from genomic DNA. Per the original workflow: Nucleated cell counts per sample were estimated from amplification of reference gene primers within the assay. Sequence reads were collapsed and filtered to measure the absolute abundance of every unique TCRbeta CDR3 rearrangement. Productive Simpson clonality was computed per sample as the square root of Simpson's diversity index over productive rearrangements. In its TCRdb copy, this immuneACCESS table keeps in-frame sequences only and misses some clones. Where compared with another copy, unresolved V genes explain less than half of these, and the others have no known cause. For V, J and clone size, that table is used; D and trimming come from the DNA. The sample table shows about 23,000 clones, and around 74% are seen once. The ten largest clones capture approximately 7% of the sample.

Sequenced sample: peripheral blood. The receptor's source is a middle-aged man with COVID-19, enrolled during active disease. The chain couples TRBV5-6 to TRBJ2-2, and possibly TRBD1, on 8 matching bases. CDR3 protein: CASSKAGQGGTGELFF. The base sequence is TGTGCCAGCAGCAAAGCTGGACAGGGAGGGACCGGGGAGCTGTTTTTT.